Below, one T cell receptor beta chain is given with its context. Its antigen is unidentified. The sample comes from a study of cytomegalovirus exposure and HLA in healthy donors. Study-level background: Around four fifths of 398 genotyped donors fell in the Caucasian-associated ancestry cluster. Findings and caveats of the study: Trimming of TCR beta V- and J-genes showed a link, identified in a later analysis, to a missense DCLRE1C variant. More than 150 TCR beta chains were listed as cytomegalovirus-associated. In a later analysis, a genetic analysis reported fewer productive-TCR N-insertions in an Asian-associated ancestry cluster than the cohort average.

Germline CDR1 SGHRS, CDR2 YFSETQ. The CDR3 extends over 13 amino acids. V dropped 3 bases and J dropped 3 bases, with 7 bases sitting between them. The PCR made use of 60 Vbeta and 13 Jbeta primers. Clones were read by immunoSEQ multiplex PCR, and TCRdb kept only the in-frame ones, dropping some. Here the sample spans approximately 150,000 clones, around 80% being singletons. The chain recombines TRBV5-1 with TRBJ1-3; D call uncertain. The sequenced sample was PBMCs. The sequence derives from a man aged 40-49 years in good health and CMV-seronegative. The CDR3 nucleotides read TGCGCCAGCAGCTCTACAGATGGAAACACCATATATTTT. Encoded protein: CASSSTDGNTIYF.